This T cell receptor beta chain was captured in a study of blood T cell repertoires in COVID-19. Germline V CDR1 and CDR2: MNHNS, SASEGT. V lost 2 bases to trimming and J lost 8 bases, with 18 bases between them. The CDR3 sequence is 15 residues long. Assay used: immunoSEQ multiplex PCR; TCRdb lists only in-frame clones, some missing. Of a few hundred thousand clones in the sample, less than 90% were seen once. This chain links TRBV6-1 with TRBJ1-2; D gene uncertain. This TCR was recovered from a woman aged 35 to 49 who had recovered from COVID-19. Sequenced material: PBMCs or T cells enriched from blood (not recorded which). The CDR3 spells CASSENSEDFRGYTF. The DNA of the CDR3 is TGTGCCAGCAGTGAAAACAGCGAGGACTTTAGAGGCTACACCTTC.